This T cell receptor beta chain was retrieved from a study of Ad26.COV2.S vaccination and SARS-CoV-2 variants. Study outcomes and limitations: TCR breadth and depth analyses may have underestimated total T cell responses. Participants in the vaccine arm had higher spike-specific TCR breadth; placebo recipients had lower.

Generated by immunoSEQ multiplex PCR, the TCRdb table keeps only in-frame clones and is missing some. The table shows over 110,000 clones, with 75% to 90% occurring only once. This CDR3 region has 16 residues. Trimming took 7 bases from V and 0 from J; bases not matched to a gene: 9. From germline, CDR1 is LNHDA and CDR2 SQIVND (reference sequence). To note about this clone: Its antigen remains unidentified.

The rearrangement uses TRBV19 and TRBJ1-3, with 7 bases fitting TRBD1. The sequencing here drew on peripheral blood, taken after recovery from COVID-19. The sequence was collected from a human donor who had recovered from COVID-19. The DNA of the CDR3 is TGTGCCAGTACCGCTTGGGCAGGGGGCTCTGGAAACACCATATATTTT. It encodes CASTAWAGGSGNTIYF.